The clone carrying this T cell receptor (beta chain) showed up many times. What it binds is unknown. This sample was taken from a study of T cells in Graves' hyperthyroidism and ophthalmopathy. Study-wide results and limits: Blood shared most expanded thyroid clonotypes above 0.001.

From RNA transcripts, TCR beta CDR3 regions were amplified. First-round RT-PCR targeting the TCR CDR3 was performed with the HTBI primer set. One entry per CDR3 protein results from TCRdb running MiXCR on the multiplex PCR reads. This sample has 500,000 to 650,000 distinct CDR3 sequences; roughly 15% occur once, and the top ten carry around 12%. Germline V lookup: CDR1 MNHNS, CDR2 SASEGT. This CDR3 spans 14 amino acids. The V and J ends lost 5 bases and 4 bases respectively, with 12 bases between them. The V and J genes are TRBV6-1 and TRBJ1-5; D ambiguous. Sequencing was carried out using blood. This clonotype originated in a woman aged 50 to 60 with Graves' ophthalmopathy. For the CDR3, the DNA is TGTGCCAGCAGTTCGTCGGGGAAAAATCAGCCCCAGCATTTT. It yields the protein CASSSSGKNQPQHF.